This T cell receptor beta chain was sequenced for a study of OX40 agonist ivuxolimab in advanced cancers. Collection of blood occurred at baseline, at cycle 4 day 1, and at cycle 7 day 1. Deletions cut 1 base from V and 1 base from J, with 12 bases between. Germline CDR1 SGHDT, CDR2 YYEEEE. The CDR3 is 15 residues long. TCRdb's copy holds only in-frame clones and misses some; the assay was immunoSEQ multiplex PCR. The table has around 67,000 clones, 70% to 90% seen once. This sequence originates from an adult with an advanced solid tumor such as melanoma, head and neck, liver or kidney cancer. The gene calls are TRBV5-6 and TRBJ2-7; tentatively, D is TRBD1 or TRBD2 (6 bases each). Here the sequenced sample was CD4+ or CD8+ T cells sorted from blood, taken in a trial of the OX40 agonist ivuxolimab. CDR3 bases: TGTGCCAGCAGCTTGCGAGGGGGGAGGTCCTACGAGCAGTACTTC. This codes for CASSLRGGRSYEQYF. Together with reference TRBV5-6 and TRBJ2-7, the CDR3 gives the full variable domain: DAGVTQSPTHLIKTRGQQVTLRCSPKSGHDTVSWYQQALGQGPQFIFQYYEEEERQRGNFPDRFSGHQFPNYSSELNVNALLLGDSALYLCASSLRGGRSYEQYFGPGTRLTVT.